This TCR beta chain originates from a study of blood T cell repertoires in COVID-19. V gave up 3 bases and J gave up 6 bases, with 17 bases separating them. The CDR3 runs 15 residues. The germline V gene has CDR1 MDHEN and CDR2 SYDVKM. Only in-frame clones appear in the TCRdb table, and some are missing; sequencing was by immunoSEQ multiplex PCR. The top ten hold approximately 3% of the sample, which has approximately 28,000 clones, 92% seen once. The chain joins TRBV28 to TRBJ1-2; possibly TRBD1 for D (6 bases). Sequenced: peripheral blood. The sequence derives from a human donor in a cohort sampled during active COVID-19. Here the CDR3 DNA reads TGTGCCAGCAGTTTTATGGGGGGGCGAGTCAATGGCTACACCTTC. This sequence encodes CASSFMGGRVNGYTF.